The present T cell receptor beta chain was sequenced within a study of T cells in Graves' hyperthyroidism and ophthalmopathy. As for the study in general: It was at initial diagnosis, before any treatment, that peripheral blood was collected.

RNA transcripts gave rise to amplified TCR beta CDR3 regions. An initial round of RT-PCR targeting the TCR CDR3 relied on the HTBI primer set. TCRdb redid the calling of the multiplex PCR reads with MiXCR, one entry per CDR3 protein. The table has around 700,000 distinct CDR3 sequences, about 17% seen once. A note on this clonotype: The missing conserved phenylalanine or tryptophan at the end of this CDR3 makes a read error likely.

CDR3 length equals 16 residues. Looked up from germline, CDR1 is LGHDT and CDR2 is YNNKEL (reference sequence). Trimming cost V 3 bases and J 4 bases, with 18 bases left between them. The sequenced material came from blood. The chain has TRBV3-1 and TRBJ1-2, with D hard to call. The origin of this receptor is a woman aged 45 to 65 with Graves' hyperthyroidism that later progressed to Graves' ophthalmopathy. The CDR3 loop reads CASSQADRVRGYGYTL. CDR3 DNA sequence: TGTGCCAGCAGCCAGGCGGACCGGGTCCGGGGCTATGGCTACACCCTC.